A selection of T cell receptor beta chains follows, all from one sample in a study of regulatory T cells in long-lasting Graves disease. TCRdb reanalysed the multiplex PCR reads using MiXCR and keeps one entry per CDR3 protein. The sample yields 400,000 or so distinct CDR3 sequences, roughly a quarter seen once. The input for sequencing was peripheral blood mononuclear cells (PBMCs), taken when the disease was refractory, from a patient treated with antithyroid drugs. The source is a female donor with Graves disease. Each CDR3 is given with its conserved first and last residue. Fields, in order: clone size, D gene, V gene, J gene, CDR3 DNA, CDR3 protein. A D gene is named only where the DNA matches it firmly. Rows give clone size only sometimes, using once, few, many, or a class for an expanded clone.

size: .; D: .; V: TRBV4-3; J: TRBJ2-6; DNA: TGCGCCAGCAGTCACACCCCTAGCTCTGGGGCCAACGTCCTGACTTTC; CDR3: CASSHTPSSGANVLTF
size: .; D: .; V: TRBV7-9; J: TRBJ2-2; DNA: TGTGCCAGCAGCTCGTTCGTCGCAGTCGACACCGGGGAGCTGTTTTTT; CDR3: CASSSFVAVDTGELFF
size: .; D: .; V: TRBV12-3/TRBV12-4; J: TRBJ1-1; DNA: TGTGCCAGCAGTGGGGGATTAAGTGGATTGGGCACTGAAGCTTTCTTT; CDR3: CASSGGLSGLGTEAFF
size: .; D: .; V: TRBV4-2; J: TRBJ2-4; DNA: TGTGCCAGCAGCCAAGTTGCCGAACGAAACATTCAGTACTTC; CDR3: CASSQVAERNIQYF
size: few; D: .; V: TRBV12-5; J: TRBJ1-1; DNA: TGTGCTAGTGGTTTGGTACAGGGTAACATGAACACTGAAGCTTTCTTT; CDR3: CASGLVQGNMNTEAFF
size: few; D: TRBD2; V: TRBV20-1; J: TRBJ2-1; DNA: TGCAGTGCTAGGAGACTAGCGGGGAAAAATGAGCAGTTCTTC; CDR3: CSARRLAGKNEQFF
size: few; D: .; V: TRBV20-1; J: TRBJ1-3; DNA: TGCAGTGCTAGTACTGGCGGCGGGGCTGGAAACACCATATATTTT; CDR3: CSASTGGGAGNTIYF
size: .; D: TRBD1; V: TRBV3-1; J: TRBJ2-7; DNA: TGTGCCAGCAGCGGCGGGACAGGGGGCAACTCCGAGCAGTACTTC; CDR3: CASSGGTGGNSEQYF
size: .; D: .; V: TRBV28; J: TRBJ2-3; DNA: TGTGCCACCCTCAAACGCAGGGCTCCAAGCACAGATACGCAGTATTTT; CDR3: CATLKRRAPSTDTQYF
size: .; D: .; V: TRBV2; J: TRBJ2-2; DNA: TGTGCCAGCAGCTCAAGGCCGTACACCGGGGAGCTGTTTTTT; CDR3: CASSSRPYTGELFF